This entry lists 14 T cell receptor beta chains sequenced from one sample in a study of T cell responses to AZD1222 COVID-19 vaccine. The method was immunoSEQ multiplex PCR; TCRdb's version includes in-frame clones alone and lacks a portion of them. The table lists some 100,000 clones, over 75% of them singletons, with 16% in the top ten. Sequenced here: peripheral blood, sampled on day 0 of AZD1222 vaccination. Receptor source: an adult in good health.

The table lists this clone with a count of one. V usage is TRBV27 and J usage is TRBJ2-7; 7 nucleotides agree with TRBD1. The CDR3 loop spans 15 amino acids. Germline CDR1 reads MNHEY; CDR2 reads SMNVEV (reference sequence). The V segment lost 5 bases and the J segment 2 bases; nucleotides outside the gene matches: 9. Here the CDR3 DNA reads TGTGCCAGCAGTCCCTGGGACAGCGAGCCCTACGAGCAGTACTTC. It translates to CASSPWDSEPYEQYF.

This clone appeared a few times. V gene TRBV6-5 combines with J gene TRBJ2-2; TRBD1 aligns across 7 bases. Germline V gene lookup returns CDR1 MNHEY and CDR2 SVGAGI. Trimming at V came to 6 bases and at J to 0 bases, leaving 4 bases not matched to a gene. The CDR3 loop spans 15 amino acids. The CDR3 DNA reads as TGTGCCAGCAGCCGGGACAGCGCGAACACCGGGGAGCTGTTTTTT. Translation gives CASSRDSANTGELFF.

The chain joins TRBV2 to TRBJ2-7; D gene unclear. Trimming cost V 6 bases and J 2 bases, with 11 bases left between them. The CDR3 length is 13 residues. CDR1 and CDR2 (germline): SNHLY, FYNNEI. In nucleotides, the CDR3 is TGTGCCAGCAGACCCCCCGAGCCCTACGAGCAGTACTTC. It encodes CASRPPEPYEQYF.

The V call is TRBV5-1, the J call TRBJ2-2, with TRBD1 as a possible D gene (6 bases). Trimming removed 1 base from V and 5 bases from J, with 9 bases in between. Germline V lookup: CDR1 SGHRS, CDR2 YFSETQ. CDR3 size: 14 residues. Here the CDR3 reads CASSLKQGTGELFF. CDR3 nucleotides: TGCGCCAGCAGCTTGAAACAGGGAACCGGGGAGCTGTTTTTT.

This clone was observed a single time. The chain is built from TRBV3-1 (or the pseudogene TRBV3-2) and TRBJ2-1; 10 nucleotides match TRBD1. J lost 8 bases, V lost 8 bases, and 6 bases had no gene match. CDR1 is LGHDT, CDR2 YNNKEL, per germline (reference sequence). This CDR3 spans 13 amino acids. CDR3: CASGDRGVYEQFF. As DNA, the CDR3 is TGTGCCAGCGGGGACAGGGGTGTCTATGAGCAGTTCTTC.

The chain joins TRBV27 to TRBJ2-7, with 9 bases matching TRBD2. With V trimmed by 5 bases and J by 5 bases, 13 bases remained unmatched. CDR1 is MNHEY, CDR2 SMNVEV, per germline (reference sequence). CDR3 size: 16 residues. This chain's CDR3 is CASSPRISGSANEQYF. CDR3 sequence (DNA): TGTGCCAGCAGTCCCCGAATTAGCGGGAGTGCCAACGAGCAGTACTTC.

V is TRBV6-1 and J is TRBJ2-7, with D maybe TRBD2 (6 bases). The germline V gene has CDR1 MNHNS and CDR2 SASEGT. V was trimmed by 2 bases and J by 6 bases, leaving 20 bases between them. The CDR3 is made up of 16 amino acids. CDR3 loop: CASSEIGRRVRVEQYF. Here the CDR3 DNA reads TGTGCCAGCAGTGAAATAGGAAGGAGGGTAAGGGTCGAGCAGTACTTC.

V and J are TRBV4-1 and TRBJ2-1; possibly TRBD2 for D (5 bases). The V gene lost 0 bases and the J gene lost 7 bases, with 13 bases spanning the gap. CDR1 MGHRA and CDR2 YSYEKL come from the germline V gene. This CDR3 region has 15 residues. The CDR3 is CASSQDFPSWNEQFF. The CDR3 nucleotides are TGCGCCAGCAGCCAAGATTTTCCTAGCTGGAATGAGCAGTTCTTC.

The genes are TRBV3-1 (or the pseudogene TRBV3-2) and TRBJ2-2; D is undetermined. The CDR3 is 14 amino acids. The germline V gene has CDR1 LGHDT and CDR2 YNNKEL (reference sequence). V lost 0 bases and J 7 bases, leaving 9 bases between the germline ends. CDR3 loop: CASSQDVTSGELFF. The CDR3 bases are TGTGCCAGCAGCCAAGATGTCACCAGCGGGGAGCTGTTTTTT.

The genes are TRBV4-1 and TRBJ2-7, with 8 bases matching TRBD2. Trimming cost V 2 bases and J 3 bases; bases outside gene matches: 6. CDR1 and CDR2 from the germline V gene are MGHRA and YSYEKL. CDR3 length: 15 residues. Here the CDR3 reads CASSQPSGRSYEQYF. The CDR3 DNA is TGCGCCAGCAGCCAACCCAGCGGGAGAAGCTACGAGCAGTACTTC.

CDR3 amino acids: CASSARQSSGANVLTF. In nucleotides, the CDR3 is TGTGCCAGCAGCGCAAGACAGAGCTCTGGGGCCAACGTCCTGACTTTC. The chain couples TRBV9 to TRBJ2-6, with D possibly TRBD1 on 5 matching bases. Germline V gene sequence: CDR1 SGDLS, CDR2 YYNGEE. Trimming left V 3 bases short and J 0 bases short, with 10 bases between. The CDR3 contains 16 residues. Filled out from reference TRBV9 and TRBJ2-6, the complete variable domain reads DSGVTQTPKHLITATGQRVTLRCSPRSGDLSVYWYQQSLDQGLQFLIQYYNGEERAKGNILERFSAQQFPDLHSELNLSSLELGDSALYFCASSARQSSGANVLTFGAGSRLTVL.

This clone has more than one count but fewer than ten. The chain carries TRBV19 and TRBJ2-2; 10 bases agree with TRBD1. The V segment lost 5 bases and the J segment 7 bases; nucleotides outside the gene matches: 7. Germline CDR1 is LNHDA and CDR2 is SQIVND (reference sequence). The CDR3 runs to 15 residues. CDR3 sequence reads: CASSSGTGVGGELFF. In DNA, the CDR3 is TGTGCCAGTAGTTCCGGGACAGGGGTCGGCGGGGAGCTGTTTTTT. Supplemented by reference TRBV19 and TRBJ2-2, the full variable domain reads DGGITQSPKYLFRKEGQNVTLSCEQNLNHDAMYWYRQDPGQGLRLIYYSQIVNDFQKGDIAEGYSVSREKKESFPLTVTSAQKNPTAFYLCASSSGTGVGGELFFGEGSRLTVL.

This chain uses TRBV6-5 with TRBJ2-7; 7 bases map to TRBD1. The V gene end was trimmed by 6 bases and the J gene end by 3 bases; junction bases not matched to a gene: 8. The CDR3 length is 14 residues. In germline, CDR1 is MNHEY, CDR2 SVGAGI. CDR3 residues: CASRAGTDHYEQYF. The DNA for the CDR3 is TGTGCCAGCAGAGCCGGGACAGATCACTACGAGCAGTACTTC.

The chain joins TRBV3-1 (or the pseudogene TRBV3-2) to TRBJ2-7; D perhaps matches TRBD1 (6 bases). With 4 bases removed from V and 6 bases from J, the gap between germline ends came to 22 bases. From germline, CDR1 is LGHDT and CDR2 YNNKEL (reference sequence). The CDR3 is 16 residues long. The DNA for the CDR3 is TGTGCCAGCAGCCCCCGGACAGCTCCGCTACTGTTCGAGCAGTACTTC. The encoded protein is CASSPRTAPLLFEQYF.